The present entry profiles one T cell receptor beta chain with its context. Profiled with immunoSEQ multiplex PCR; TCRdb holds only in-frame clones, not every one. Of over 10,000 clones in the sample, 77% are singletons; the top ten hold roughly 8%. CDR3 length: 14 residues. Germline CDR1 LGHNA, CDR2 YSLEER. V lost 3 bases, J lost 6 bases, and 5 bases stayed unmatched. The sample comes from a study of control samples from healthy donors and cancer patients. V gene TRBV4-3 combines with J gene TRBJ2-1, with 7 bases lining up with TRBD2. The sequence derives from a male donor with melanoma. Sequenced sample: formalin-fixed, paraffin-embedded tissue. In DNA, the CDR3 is TGCGCCAGCAGCCAGGGAGCGGGGATCAATGAGCAGTTCTTC. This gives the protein CASSQGAGINEQFF.